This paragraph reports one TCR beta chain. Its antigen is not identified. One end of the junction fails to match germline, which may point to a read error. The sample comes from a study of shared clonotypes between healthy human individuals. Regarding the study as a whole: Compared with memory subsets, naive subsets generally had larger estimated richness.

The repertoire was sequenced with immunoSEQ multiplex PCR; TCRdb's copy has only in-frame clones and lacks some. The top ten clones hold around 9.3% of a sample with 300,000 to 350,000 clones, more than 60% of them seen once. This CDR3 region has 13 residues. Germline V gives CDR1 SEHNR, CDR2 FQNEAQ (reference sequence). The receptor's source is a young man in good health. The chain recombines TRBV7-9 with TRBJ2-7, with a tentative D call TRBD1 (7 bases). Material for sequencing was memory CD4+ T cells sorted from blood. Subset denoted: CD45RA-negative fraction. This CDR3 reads CASSTLGGRGALF. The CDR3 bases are TGTGCCAGCAGCACCCTCGGGGGCAGGGGGGCCCTCTTC.